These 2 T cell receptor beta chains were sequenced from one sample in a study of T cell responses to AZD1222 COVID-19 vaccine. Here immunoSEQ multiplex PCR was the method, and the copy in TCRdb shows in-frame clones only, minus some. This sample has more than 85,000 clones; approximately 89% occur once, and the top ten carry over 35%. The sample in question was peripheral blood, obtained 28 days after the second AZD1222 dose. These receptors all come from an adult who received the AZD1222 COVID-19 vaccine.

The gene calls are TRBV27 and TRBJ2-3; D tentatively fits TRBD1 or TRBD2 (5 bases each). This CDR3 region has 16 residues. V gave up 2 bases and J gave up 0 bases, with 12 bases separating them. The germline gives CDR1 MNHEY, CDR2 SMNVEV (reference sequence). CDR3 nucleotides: TGTGCCAGCAGTTTACCGGGGCCGGGCAGCACAGATACGCAGTATTTT. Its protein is CASSLPGPGSTDTQYF.

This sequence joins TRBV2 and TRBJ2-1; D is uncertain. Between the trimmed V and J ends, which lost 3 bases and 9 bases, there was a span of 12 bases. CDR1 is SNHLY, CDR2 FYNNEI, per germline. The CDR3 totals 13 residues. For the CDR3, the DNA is TGTGCCAGCAGTGATCCTTTGCGGCGTGAGCAGTTCTTC. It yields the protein CASSDPLRREQFF.